A single sample gave rise to the 4 T cell receptor beta chains below, sequenced in a study of T cell repertoires in ileal Crohn's disease. Profiling relied on immunoSEQ multiplex PCR, and the TCRdb table lists in-frame clones only, not all of them. Among some 15,000 clones listed, 70% to 85% were seen once. What was sequenced was ileal tissue. The receptors derive from an adult with Crohn's disease.

This sequence joins TRBV29-1 and TRBJ2-2; TRBD2 might be the D (6 bases). Germline lookup yields CDR1 SQVTM and CDR2 ANQGSEA. Between the trimmed V and J ends, which lost 3 bases and 1 base, there was a span of 6 bases. This CDR3 spans 13 amino acids. The CDR3 here is CSVDGGNTGELFF. The CDR3 DNA sequence: TGCAGCGTTGACGGGGGGAACACCGGGGAGCTGTTTTTT.

The rearrangement links TRBV6-1 to TRBJ2-1; weak D call: TRBD2 (6 bases). The CDR3 sequence is 15 residues long. Germline values: CDR1 MNHNS, CDR2 SASEGT. Trimming took 5 bases from V and 4 from J, leaving 15 bases between them. CDR3 sequence reads: CASSPTGTRYNEQFF. The CDR3 coding sequence is TGTGCCAGCAGTCCCACGGGGACTCGGTACAATGAGCAGTTCTTC.

CDR3 loop: CASSDPSGTQETQYF. In DNA, the CDR3 is TGCGCCAGCAGCGATCCTAGCGGGACCCAAGAGACCCAGTACTTC. V usage is TRBV5-1 and J usage is TRBJ2-5, with 9 nucleotides matching TRBD2. CDR3 size: 15 residues. Unmatched junction bases numbered 5, after V lost 4 bases and J lost 1 base. Germline CDR1 reads SGHRS; CDR2 reads YFSETQ.

V usage is TRBV5-6 and J usage is TRBJ2-1, with a possible D match to TRBD1 (5 bases). The germline V and J ends were trimmed by 0 bases and 9 bases, with 10 bases remaining between them. CDR1 is SGHDT, CDR2 YYEEEE, per germline. CDR3 length: 13 amino acids. The CDR3 sequence: CASSLGGPPEQFF. The CDR3 DNA reads as TGTGCCAGCAGCTTGGGGGGCCCCCCTGAGCAGTTCTTC.